The clone carrying this T cell receptor (beta chain) has more than one count but fewer than ten. Its antigen is not identified. Trimming left V 2 bases short and J 2 bases short, with 11 bases between. This CDR3 has 15 amino acids. CDR1 and CDR2 from the germline V gene are SGHVS and FNYEAQ. TCRdb reprocessed the reads with MiXCR, giving one entry per CDR3 protein. Of approximately 1,000,000 distinct CDR3 sequences listed, about a third are singletons. The data derive from a study of T cell repertoires in cytomegalovirus infection. The sequenced sample was cultured CD8+ T cells from PBMCs, obtained from culture after CMV antigen stimulation. This clonotype originated in a human donor in good health (CMV status not recorded). Some clones in this sample may be carry-over from other donors' samples. V usage is TRBV7-6 and J usage is TRBJ2-3; tentatively, D is TRBD2 (5 bases). This CDR3 reads CASSLTGSPTDTQYF. The CDR3 DNA sequence: TGTGCCAGCAGCTTAACGGGGAGCCCCACAGATACGCAGTATTTT.